The present T cell receptor beta chain was sequenced within a study of blood T cell repertoires in COVID-19 (TCRdb year 2020). At the level of the whole study: Samples covering the acute and convalescent phases of COVID-19 were provided by collaborators in the United States, Italy and Spain. The material from the prospective study consisted of cDNA or gDNA derived from T cells, B-cell-depleted T cells, or PBMCs. Subjects who had been exposed to COVID-19, were actively infected with it, or had recovered from it provided the deeply sampled blood TCRbeta repertoires that made up the dataset. The repertoires were released in a freely available public database meant as a resource for research on the immune response to SARS-CoV-2. Samples were obtained from the ongoing ImmuneRACE study (first 160 participants) and from over a thousand subjects provided by 6 global collaborators. The sample metadata nearly always contained a de-identified subject ID, COVID-19 status, age in years and sex. Where available, HLA class I and class II types were taken from metadata supplied by the sample provider and were not determined by assay-based typing.

Beyond this particular receptor, the publication reports: The amount of clinical and demographic metadata varied by source and participant and was provided uncurated.

With respect to this clone: Its antigen has not been determined. There are no base qualities to consult, and no much larger clone falls within one base.

From the cysteine through the phenylalanine, the CDR3 covers 15 amino acids. Kept here is only the CDR3 DNA, which spans 45 bases and is read in frame from base 1. The germline V gene (reference sequence) yields MNHEY for CDR1 and SMNVEV for CDR2. The trim is 2 bases for V and 0 bases for J, with a gap of 9 bases between the germline ends. TCRbeta CDR3 regions were amplified from genomic DNA using the immunoSEQ Assay, a bias-controlled multiplex PCR. Regarding the original processing steps: The number of nucleated cells in each sample was estimated by amplification of reference gene primers within the assay. To quantify the absolute abundance of each unique TCRbeta CDR3 rearrangement, sequence reads were collapsed and filtered. For each sample, productive Simpson clonality was calculated as the square root of Simpson's diversity index across productive rearrangements. Drawn from immuneACCESS, this table holds only the in-frame rearrangements with V and J called that TCRdb kept. Clones are partly lost; checked studies trace under half to an unresolved V gene and leave the rest unexplained. Clone size and the V and J calls come from that table; the DNA yielded D and trimming. The table for this sample lists about 150,000 clones; around 89% of them were counted only once. The ten top clones hold 15% of the sample.

Each collaborating institution followed its own protocols to collect whole blood in K2EDTA tubes. For TCRbeta analysis, collaborators shipped samples in one of three forms: frozen whole blood, isolated PBMCs, or DNA extracted from either of those sample types. The clonotype originates from a woman aged 40 to 55 with acute or convalescent COVID-19. Material for sequencing was peripheral blood. The V and J genes are TRBV27 and TRBJ2-3, with no D gene named confidently. At the DNA level, the sequence is TGTGCCAGCAGTTTAATTGGCGGAAGCACAGATACGCAGTATTTT. Its protein product is CASSLIGGSTDTQYF.